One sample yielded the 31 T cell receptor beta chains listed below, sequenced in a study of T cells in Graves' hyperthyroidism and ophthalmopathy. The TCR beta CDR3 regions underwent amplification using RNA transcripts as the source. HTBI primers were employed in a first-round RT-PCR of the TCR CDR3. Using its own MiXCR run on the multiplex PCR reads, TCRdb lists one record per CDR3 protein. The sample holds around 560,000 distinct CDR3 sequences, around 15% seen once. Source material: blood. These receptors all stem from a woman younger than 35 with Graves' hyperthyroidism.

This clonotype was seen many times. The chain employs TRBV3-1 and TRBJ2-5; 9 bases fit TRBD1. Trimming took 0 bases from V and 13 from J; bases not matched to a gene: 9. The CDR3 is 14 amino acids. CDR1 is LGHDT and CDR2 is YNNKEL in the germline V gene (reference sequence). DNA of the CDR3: TGTGCCAGCAGCCAAGATATGGGACAGGGCCCACGGTACTTC. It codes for CASSQDMGQGPRYF.

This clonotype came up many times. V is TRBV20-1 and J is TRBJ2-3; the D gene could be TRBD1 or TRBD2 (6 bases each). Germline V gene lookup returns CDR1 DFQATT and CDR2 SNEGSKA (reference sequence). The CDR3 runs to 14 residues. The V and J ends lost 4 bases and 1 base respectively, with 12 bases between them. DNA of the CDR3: TGCAGTGCTATCCTCGGGGGCGGCACAGATACGCAGTATTTT. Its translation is CSAILGGGTDTQYF.

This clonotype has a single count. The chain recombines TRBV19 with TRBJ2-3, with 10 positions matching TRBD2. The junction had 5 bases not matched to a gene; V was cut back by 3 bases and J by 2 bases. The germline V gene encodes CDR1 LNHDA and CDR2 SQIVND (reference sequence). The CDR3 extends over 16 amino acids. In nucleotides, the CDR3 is TGTGCCAGTAGTATTCTAGCGGGAGCGACCACAGATACGCAGTATTTT. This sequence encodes CASSILAGATTDTQYF.

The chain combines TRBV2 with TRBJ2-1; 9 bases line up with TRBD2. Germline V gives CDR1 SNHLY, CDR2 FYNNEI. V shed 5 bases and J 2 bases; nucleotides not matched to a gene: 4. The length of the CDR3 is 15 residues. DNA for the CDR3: TGTGCCAGCAGTCTAGCGGGGATAACCTACAATGAGCAGTTCTTC. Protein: CASSLAGITYNEQFF.

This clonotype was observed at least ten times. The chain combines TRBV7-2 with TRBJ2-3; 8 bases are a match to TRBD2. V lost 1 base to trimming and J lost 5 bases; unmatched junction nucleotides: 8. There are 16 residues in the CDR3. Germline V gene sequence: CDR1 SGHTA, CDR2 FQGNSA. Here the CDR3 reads CASSLGGRGGQDTQYF. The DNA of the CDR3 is TGTGCCAGCAGCTTAGGGGGTCGGGGGGGGCAAGATACGCAGTATTTT. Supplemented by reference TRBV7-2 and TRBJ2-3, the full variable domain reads GAGVSQSPSNKVTEKGKDVELRCDPISGHTALYWYRQSLGQGLEFLIYFQGNSAPDKSGLPSDRFSAERTGGSVSTLTIQRTQQEDSAVYLCASSLGGRGGQDTQYFGPGTRLTVL.

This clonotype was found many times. CDR3 in DNA: TGTGCTAGTGGTTTGGAAGGGTTGGGCAATCAGCCCCAGCATTTT. Translating gives CASGLEGLGNQPQHF. V gene TRBV12-5 combines with J gene TRBJ1-5; D is uncertain. Germline CDR1 and CDR2: LGHNT and FRNRAP. V was clipped by 1 base and J by 2 bases, with 9 bases between them. There are 15 residues in the CDR3.

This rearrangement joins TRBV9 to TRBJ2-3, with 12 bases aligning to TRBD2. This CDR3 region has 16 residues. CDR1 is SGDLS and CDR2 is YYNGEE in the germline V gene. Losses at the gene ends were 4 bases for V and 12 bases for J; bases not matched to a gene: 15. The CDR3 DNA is TGTGCCAGCAGCCAAGGGGGACTAGCGGGTTCCAGACCTCAGTATTTT. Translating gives CASSQGGLAGSRPQYF. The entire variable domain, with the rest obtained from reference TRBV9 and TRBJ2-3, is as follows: DSGVTQTPKHLITATGQRVTLRCSPRSGDLSVYWYQQSLDQGLQFLIQYYNGEERAKGNILERFSAQQFPDLHSELNLSSLELGDSALYFCASSQGGLAGSRPQYFGPGTRLTVL.

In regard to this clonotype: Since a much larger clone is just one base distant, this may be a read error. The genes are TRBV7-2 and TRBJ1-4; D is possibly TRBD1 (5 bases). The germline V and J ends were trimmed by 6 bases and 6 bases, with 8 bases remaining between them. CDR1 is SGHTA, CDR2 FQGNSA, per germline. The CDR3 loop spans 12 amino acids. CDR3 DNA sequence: TGTGCCAGCAGGACAGATCATGAAAAACTGTTTTTT. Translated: CASRTDHEKLFF. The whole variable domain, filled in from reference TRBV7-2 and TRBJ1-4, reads GAGVSQSPSNKVTEKGKDVELRCDPISGHTALYWYRQSLGQGLEFLIYFQGNSAPDKSGLPSDRFSAERTGGSVSTLTIQRTQQEDSAVYLCASRTDHEKLFFGSGTQLSVL.

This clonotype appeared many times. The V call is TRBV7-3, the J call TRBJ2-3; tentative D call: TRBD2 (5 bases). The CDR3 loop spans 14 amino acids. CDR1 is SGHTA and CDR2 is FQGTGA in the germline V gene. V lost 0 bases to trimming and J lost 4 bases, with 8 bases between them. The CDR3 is CASSLTPRADTQYF. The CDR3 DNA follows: TGTGCCAGCAGCTTAACGCCGAGGGCAGATACGCAGTATTTT.

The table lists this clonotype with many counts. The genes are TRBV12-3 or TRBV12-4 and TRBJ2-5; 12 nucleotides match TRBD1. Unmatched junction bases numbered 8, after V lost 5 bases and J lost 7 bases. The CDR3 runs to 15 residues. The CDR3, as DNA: TGTGCCAGCAGTCCTTCGGGACAGGGGGCTTGGACCCAGTACTTC. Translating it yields CASSPSGQGAWTQYF.

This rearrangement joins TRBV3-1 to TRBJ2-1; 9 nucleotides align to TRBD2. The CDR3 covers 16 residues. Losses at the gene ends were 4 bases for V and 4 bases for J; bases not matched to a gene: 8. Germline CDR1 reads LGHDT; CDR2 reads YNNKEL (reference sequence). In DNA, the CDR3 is TGTGCCAGCAGCCTCCGAGAGACTAGCGGTTACAATGAGCAGTTCTTC. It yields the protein CASSLRETSGYNEQFF.

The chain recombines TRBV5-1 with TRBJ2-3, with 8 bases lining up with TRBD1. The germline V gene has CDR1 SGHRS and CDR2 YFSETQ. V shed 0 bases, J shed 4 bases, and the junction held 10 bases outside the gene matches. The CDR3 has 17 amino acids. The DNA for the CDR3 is TGCGCCAGCAGCTTGGGGCAGGGGGCGAGAATCCCAGATACGCAGTATTTT. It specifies CASSLGQGARIPDTQYF.

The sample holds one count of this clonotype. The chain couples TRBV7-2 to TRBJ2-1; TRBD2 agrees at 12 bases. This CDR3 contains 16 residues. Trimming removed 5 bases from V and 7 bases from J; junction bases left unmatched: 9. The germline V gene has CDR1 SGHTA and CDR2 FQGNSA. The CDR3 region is CASSPKTSGGENEQFF. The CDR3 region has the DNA TGTGCCAGCAGCCCGAAGACTAGCGGGGGCGAGAATGAGCAGTTCTTC.

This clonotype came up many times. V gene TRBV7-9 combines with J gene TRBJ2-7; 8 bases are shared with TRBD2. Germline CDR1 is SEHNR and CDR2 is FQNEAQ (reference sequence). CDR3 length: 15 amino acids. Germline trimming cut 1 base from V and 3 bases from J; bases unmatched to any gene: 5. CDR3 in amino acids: CASSLVQLAVYEQYF. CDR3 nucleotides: TGTGCCAGCAGCTTAGTACAACTAGCGGTCTACGAGCAGTACTTC.

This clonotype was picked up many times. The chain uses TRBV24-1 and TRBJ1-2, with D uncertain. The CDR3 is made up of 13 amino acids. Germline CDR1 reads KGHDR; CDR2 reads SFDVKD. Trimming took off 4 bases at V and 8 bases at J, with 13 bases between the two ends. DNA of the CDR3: TGTGCCACCAGTGACCCTGGACTGGTGGGCTACACCTTC. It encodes CATSDPGLVGYTF.

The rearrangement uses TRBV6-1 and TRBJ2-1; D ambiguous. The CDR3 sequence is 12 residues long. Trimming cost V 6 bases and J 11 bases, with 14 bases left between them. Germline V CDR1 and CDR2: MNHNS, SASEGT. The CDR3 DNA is TGTGCCAGCAGCCCCGACGGCCCTAAGCAGTTCTTC. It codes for CASSPDGPKQFF.

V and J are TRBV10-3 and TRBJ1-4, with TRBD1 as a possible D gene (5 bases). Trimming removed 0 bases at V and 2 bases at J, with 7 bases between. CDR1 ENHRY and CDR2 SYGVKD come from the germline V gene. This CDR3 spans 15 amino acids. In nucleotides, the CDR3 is TGTGCCATCAGTGAGTCCAGGGAGACTAATGAAAAACTGTTTTTT. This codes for CAISESRETNEKLFF.

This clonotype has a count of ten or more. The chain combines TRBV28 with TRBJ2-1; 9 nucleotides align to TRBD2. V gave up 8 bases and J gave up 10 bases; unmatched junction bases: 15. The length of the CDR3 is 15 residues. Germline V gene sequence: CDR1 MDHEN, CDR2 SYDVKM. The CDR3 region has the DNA TGTGCCAGCGTTGGGCCGGCGGGACTAGCCTGGGAGCAGTTCTTC. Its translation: CASVGPAGLAWEQFF.

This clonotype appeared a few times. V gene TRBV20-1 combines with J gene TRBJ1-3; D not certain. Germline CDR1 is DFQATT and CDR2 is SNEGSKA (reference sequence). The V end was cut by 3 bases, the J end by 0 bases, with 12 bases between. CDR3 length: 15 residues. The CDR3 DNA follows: TGCAGTGCTAGTGGGCCGAAGAGCTCTGGAAACACCATATATTTT. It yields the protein CSASGPKSSGNTIYF.

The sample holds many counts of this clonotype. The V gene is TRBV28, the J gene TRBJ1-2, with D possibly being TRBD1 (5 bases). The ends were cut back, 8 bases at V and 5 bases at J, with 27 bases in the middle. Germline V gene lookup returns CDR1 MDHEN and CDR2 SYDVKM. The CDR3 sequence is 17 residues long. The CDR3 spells CASETQLSPGRGYGYTF. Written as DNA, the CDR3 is TGTGCCAGCGAAACTCAACTAAGTCCAGGGAGAGGATATGGCTACACCTTC.

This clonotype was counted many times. The CDR3 nucleotides read TGTGCCAGCACAACTGGCCGGCTCTTCACTGAAGCTTTCTTT. It is translated as CASTTGRLFTEAFF. The gene calls are TRBV6-1 and TRBJ1-1, with D unresolved. Trimming pared 7 bases from V and 4 bases from J, leaving 16 bases between. This CDR3 is 14 amino acids long. CDR1 is MNHNS and CDR2 is SASEGT in the germline V gene.

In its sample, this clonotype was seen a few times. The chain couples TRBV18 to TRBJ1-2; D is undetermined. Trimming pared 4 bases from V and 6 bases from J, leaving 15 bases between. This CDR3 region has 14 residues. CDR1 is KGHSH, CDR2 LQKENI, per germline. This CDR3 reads CASSLEDRSDGYTF. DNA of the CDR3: TGTGCCAGCTCACTAGAGGATCGCTCGGATGGCTACACCTTC.

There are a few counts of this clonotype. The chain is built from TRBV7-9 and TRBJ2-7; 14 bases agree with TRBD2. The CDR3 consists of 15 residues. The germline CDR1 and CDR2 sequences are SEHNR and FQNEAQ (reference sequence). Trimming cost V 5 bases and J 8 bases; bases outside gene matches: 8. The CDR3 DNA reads TGTGCCAGCAGCCTCGGGACTAGCGGGAGTGGGAAGCAGTACTTC. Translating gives CASSLGTSGSGKQYF.

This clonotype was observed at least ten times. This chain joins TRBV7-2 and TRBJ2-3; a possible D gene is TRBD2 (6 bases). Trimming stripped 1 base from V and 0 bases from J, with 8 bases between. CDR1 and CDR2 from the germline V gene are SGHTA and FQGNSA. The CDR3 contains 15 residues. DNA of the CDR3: TGTGCCAGCAGCTTAGTAAGCGGGAGCACAGATACGCAGTATTTT. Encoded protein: CASSLVSGSTDTQYF.

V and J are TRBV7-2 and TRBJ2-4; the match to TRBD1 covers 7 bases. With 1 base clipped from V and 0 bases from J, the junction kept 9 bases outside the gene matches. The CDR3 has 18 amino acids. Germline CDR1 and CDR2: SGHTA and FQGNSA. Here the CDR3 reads CASSLGEQGVLAKNIQYF. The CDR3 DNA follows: TGTGCCAGCAGCTTAGGCGAGCAGGGGGTCCTAGCCAAAAACATTCAGTACTTC.

The CDR3 loop reads CASSIVRTDTQYF. Written as DNA, the CDR3 is TGTGCCAGTAGTATCGTCCGCACAGATACGCAGTATTTT. This sequence joins TRBV19 and TRBJ2-3; no reliable D call. The CDR3 runs to 13 residues. Germline CDR1 LNHDA, CDR2 SQIVND (reference sequence). The ends were cut back, 3 bases at V and 1 base at J, with 5 bases in the middle. Filled out from reference TRBV19 and TRBJ2-3, the complete variable domain reads DGGITQSPKYLFRKEGQNVTLSCEQNLNHDAMYWYRQDPGQGLRLIYYSQIVNDFQKGDIAEGYSVSREKKESFPLTVTSAQKNPTAFYLCASSIVRTDTQYFGPGTRLTVL.

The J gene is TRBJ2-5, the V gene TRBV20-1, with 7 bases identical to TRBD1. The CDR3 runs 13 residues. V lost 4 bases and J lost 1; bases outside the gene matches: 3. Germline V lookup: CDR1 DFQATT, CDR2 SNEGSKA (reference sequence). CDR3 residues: CSAKGTAQETQYF. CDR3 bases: TGCAGTGCTAAGGGGACAGCCCAAGAGACCCAGTACTTC.

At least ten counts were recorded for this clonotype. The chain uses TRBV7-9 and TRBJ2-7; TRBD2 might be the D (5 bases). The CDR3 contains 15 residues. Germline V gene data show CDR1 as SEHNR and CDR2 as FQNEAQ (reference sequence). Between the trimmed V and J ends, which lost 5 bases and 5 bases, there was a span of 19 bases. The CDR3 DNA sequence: TGTGCCAGCAGCGACACGGACTCAACCTTCCACGAGCAGTACTTC. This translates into CASSDTDSTFHEQYF.

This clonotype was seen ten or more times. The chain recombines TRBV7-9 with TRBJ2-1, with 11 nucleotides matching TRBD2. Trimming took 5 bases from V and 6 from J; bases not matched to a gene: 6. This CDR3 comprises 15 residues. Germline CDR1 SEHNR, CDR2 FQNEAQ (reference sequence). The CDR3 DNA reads TGTGCCAGCAGCCCGGGACTAGCGGAGATCAATGAGCAGTTCTTC. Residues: CASSPGLAEINEQFF.

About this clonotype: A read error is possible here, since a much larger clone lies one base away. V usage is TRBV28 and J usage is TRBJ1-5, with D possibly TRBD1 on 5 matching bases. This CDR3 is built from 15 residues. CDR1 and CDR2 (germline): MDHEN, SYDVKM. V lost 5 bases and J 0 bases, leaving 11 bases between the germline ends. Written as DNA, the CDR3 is TGTGCCAGCAGTCCACTACAGGTTAGCAATCAGCCCCAGCATTTT. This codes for CASSPLQVSNQPQHF. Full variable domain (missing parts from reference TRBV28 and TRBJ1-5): DVKVTQSSRYLVKRTGEKVFLECVQDMDHENMFWYRQDPGLGLRLIYFSYDVKMKEKGDIPEGYSVSREKKERFSLILESASTNQTSMYLCASSPLQVSNQPQHFGDGTRLSIL.

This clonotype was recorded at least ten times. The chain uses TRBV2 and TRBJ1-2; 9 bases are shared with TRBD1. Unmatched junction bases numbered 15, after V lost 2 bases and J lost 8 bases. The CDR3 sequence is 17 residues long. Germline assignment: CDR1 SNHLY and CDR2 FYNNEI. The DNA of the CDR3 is TGTGCCAGCAGTGAAAAGTCCGGGACAGGGATCCGGGGCGGCTACACCTTC. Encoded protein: CASSEKSGTGIRGGYTF.